This T cell receptor beta chain appears in the sequencing data of a study of T cells after yellow fever vaccination. Overall study results and limits: The study found a weaker secondary response that peaked faster, day 5 versus 15.

Details on this clonotype: Its target is not known.

Production of TCR cDNA was by 5'RACE template switching, which also added a universal primer site and UMIs. MiXCR, run by TCRdb on the 5' RACE reads, gives a single entry per CDR3 protein. The table lists about 74,000 distinct CDR3 sequences, around 6.5% of them singletons. The CDR3 runs to 15 residues. Germline-derived CDR1 and CDR2 are SEHNR and FQNEAQ (reference sequence). V shed 1 base and J shed 3 bases, with 10 bases lying between them. This material consisted of CD8+ T cells sorted from PBMCs, taken 5 days after the first yellow fever vaccination. This receptor was obtained from a man aged 18 to 30 who received the YFV17D yellow fever vaccine. This chain joins TRBV7-9 and TRBJ1-5; weak D call: TRBD1 (5 bases). Here the CDR3 DNA reads TGTGCCAGCAGCTTAGGAGACAGACCCAATCAGCCCCAGCATTTT. This translates into CASSLGDRPNQPQHF.